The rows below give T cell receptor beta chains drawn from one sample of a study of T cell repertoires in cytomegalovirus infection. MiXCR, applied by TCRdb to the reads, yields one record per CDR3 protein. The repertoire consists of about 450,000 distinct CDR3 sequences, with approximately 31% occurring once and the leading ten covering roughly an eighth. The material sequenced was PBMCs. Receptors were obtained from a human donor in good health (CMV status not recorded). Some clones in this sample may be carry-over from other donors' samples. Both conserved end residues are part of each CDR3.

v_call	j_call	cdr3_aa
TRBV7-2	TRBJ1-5	CASSLASHQPQHF
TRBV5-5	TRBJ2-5	CASSWRWEETQYF
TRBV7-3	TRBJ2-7	CASSFTGTLSNEQYF
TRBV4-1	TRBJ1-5	CASSPRDRPNQPQHF
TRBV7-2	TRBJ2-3	CASSSRAGETDTQYF
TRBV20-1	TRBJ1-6	CSARDSSSYNSPLHF
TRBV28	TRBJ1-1	CAGLGLRDPEAFF
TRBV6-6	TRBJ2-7	CASRLAGGYYEQYF
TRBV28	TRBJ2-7	CASSIQPYEQYF
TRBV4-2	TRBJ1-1	CASSATGATEAFF
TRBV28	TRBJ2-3	CASTPVESTDTQYF
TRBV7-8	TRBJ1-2	CASSLVGDRYGYTF
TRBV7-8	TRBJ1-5	CASSLLIRVGNQPQHF
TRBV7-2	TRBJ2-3	CASSFEGGGRDF
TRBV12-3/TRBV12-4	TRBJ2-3	CASSLGGGTTDTQYF
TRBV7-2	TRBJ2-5	CASSPPGQGMETQYF
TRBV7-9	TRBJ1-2	CASSLAVTDGYTF
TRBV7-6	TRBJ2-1	CASSPRASNEQFF
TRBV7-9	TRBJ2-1	CASSLWQLNEQFF
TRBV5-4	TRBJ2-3	CASSLEGLRGNTDTQYF
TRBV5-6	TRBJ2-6	CASSLGLAEYSGANVLTF
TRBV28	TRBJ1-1	CASSFRDRESEAFF
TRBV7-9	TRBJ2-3	CASSLAPKLSTDTQYF
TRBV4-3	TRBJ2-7	CASSQEDGSSYEQYF
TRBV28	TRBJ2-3	CASSGLFVNTQYF
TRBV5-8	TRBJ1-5	CASSLAGRPQHF
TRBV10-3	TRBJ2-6	CAISDAGTGVSGANVLTF
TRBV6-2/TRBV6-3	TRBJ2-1	CASSSIRTSTEQFF
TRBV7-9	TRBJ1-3	CASSFKGVGNTIYF
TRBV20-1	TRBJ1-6	CSARGQGAVSPLHF
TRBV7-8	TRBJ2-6	CASSSYRGAGSGANVLTF
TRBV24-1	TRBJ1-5	CATSDSRITSNQPQHF
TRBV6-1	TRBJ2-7	CASSGGRYEQYF
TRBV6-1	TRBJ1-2	CASSLDRVHGYTF
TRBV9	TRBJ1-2	CASSEYSYGYTF
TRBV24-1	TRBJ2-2	CATSAGGEWIGELFF
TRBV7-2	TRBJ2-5	CASSPSGGVQETQYF
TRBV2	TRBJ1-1	CASSERGIGDTEAFF
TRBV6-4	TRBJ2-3	CASSDSGGGTDTQYF
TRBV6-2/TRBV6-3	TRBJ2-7	CASIPGGTSIHEQYF
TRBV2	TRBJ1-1	CASRGSSYTEAFF
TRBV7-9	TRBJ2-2	CASTTGVMAELFF
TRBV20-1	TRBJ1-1	CSARDPSWENTEAFF
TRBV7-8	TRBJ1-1	CASSRDRGTEAFF
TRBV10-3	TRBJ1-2	CAISESTGTEGYTF
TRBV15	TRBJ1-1	CATSRVRDRNTEAFF
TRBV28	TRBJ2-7	CASSQTGTAYEQYF
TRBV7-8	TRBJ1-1	CASSPKRQMNTEAFF
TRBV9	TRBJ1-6	CASSARREGGNSPLHF
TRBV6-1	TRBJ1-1	CASSTENTEAFF
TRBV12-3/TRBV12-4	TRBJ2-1	CASRGHFEQFF
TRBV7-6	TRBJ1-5	CASSLDSLSPQHF
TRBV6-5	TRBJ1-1	CASSRAGTANTEAFF
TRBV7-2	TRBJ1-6	CASSPAPTVQNSPLHF
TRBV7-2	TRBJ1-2	CASSATGQANYGYTF